This is a list of T cell receptor beta chains from one sample in a study of T cells after yellow fever vaccination. TCRdb called the 5' RACE reads again in MiXCR, with one record for every CDR3 protein. Among roughly 240,000 distinct CDR3 sequences listed, 5.5% to 8.5% were seen once. The source material was CD4+ T cells sorted from PBMCs, sampled on the day of the yellow fever booster vaccination. These TCRs come from a man aged 25-45 years who received the YFV17D yellow fever vaccine. CDR3s include the opening cysteine and the closing phenylalanine or tryptophan. D genes are given only for firm matches. Expanded clones are given a class, and other clones once, few, many or no size at all.

j_call: TRBJ2-5; d_call: .; clone_size: .; v_call: TRBV24-1; cdr3_aa: CATSDAKTQYF; cdr3_nt: TGTGCCACCAGTGATGCGAAGACCCAGTACTTC
j_call: TRBJ2-2; d_call: .; clone_size: few; v_call: TRBV20-1; cdr3_aa: CSARRSVNTGELFF; cdr3_nt: TGCAGTGCTAGGAGGAGCGTAAACACCGGGGAGCTGTTTTTT
j_call: TRBJ2-1; d_call: .; clone_size: many; v_call: TRBV7-6; cdr3_aa: CASSLKAPGEQFF; cdr3_nt: TGTGCCAGCAGCTTAAAGGCCCCGGGGGAGCAGTTCTTC
j_call: TRBJ1-5; d_call: .; clone_size: few; v_call: TRBV28; cdr3_aa: CASSYGSSFNQPQHF; cdr3_nt: TGTGCCAGCAGTTATGGCTCTTCCTTCAATCAGCCCCAGCATTTT
j_call: TRBJ2-3; d_call: TRBD2; clone_size: many; v_call: TRBV7-2; cdr3_aa: CASSLGLAADTQYF; cdr3_nt: TGTGCCAGCAGCCTCGGACTAGCTGCAGATACGCAGTATTTT
j_call: TRBJ2-7; d_call: TRBD2; clone_size: many; v_call: TRBV5-1; cdr3_aa: CASSFSGGIGEQYF; cdr3_nt: TGCGCCAGCAGCTTTAGCGGGGGGATTGGTGAGCAGTACTTC
j_call: TRBJ1-6; d_call: .; clone_size: .; v_call: TRBV7-2; cdr3_aa: CASSLDRLSPLHF; cdr3_nt: TGTGCCAGCAGCCTAGACAGGTTGTCACCCCTCCACTTT
j_call: TRBJ2-1; d_call: .; clone_size: few; v_call: TRBV7-2; cdr3_aa: CASSIIRDNEQFF; cdr3_nt: TGTGCCAGCAGCATAATCCGGGACAATGAGCAGTTCTTC
j_call: TRBJ2-7; d_call: TRBD2; clone_size: few; v_call: TRBV6-1; cdr3_aa: CANLLAGVSYEQYF; cdr3_nt: TGTGCCAACCTCCTAGCGGGAGTGTCCTACGAGCAGTACTTC
j_call: TRBJ2-1; d_call: TRBD2; clone_size: .; v_call: TRBV5-1; cdr3_aa: CSSSLNPGLAKLNEQFF; cdr3_nt: TGCTCCAGCAGCTTGAACCCGGGACTAGCGAAACTTAATGAGCAGTTCTTC
j_call: TRBJ1-2; d_call: .; clone_size: many; v_call: TRBV12-3/TRBV12-4; cdr3_aa: CASSSYRGYTF; cdr3_nt: TGTGCCAGCAGCTCCTATCGTGGCTACACCTTC
j_call: TRBJ1-2; d_call: .; clone_size: few; v_call: TRBV4-3; cdr3_aa: CASSQESTVYGYTF; cdr3_nt: TGCGCCAGCAGCCAAGAGAGCACGGTCTATGGCTACACCTTC
j_call: TRBJ2-1; d_call: .; clone_size: many; v_call: TRBV5-1; cdr3_aa: CASSFDSHDEQFF; cdr3_nt: TGCGCCAGCAGCTTCGACAGTCACGATGAGCAGTTCTTC
j_call: TRBJ2-1; d_call: .; clone_size: few; v_call: TRBV7-6; cdr3_aa: CASSLWDSYNEQFF; cdr3_nt: TGTGCCAGCAGCTTATGGGATAGCTACAATGAGCAGTTCTTC
j_call: TRBJ1-5; d_call: .; clone_size: .; v_call: TRBV6-1; cdr3_aa: CASMRRRGQPQHF; cdr3_nt: TGTGCCAGCATGAGACGGCGCGGACAGCCCCAGCATTTT
j_call: TRBJ1-1; d_call: .; clone_size: many; v_call: TRBV5-1; cdr3_aa: CASSLVGTHLNTEAFF; cdr3_nt: TGCGCCAGCAGCTTGGTCGGGACACATCTGAACACTGAAGCTTTCTTT
j_call: TRBJ2-1; d_call: .; clone_size: many; v_call: TRBV9; cdr3_aa: CASSGGEYGEQFF; cdr3_nt: TGTGCCAGCAGCGGGGGGGAGTATGGTGAGCAGTTCTTC